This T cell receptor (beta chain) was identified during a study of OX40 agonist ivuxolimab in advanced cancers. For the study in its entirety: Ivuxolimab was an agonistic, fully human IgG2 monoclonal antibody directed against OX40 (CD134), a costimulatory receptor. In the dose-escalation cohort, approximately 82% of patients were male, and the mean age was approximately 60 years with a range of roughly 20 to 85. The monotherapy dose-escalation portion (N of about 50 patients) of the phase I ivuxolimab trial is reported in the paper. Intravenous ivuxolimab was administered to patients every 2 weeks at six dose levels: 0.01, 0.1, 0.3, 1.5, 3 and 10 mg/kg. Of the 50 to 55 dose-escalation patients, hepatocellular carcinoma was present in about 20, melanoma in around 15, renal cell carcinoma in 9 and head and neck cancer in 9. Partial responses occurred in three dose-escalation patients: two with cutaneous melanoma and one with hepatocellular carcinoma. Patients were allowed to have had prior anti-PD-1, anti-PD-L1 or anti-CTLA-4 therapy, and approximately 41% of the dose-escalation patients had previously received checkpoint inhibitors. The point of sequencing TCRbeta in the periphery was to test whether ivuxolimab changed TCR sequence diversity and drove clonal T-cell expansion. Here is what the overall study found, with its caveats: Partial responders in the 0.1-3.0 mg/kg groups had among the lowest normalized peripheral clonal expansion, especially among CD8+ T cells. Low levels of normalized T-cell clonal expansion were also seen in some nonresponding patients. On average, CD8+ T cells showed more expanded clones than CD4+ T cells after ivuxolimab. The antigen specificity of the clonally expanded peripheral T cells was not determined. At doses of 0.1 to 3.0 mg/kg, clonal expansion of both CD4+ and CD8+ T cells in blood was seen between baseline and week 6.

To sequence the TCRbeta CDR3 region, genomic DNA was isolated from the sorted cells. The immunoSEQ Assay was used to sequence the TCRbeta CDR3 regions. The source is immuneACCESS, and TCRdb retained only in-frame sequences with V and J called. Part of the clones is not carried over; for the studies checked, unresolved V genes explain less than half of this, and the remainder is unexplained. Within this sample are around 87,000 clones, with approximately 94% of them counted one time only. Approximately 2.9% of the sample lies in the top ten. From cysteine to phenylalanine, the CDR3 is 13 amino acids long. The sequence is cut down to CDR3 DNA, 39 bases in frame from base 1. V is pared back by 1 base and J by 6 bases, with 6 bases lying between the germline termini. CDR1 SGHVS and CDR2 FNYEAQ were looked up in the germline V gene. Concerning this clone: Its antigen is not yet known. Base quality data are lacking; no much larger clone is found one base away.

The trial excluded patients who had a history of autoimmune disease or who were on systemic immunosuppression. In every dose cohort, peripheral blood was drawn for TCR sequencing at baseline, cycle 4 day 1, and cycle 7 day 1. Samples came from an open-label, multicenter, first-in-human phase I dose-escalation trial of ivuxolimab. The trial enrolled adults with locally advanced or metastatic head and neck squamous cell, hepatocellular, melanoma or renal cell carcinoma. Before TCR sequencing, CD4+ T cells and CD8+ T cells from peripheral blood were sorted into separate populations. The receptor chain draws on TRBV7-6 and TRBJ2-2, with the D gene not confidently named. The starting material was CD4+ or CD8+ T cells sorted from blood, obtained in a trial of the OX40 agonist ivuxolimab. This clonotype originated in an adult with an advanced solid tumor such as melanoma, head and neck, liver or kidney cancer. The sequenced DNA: TGTGCCAGCAGCTTAGTAACCCCCGGGGAGCTGTTTTTT. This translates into CASSLVTPGELFF.